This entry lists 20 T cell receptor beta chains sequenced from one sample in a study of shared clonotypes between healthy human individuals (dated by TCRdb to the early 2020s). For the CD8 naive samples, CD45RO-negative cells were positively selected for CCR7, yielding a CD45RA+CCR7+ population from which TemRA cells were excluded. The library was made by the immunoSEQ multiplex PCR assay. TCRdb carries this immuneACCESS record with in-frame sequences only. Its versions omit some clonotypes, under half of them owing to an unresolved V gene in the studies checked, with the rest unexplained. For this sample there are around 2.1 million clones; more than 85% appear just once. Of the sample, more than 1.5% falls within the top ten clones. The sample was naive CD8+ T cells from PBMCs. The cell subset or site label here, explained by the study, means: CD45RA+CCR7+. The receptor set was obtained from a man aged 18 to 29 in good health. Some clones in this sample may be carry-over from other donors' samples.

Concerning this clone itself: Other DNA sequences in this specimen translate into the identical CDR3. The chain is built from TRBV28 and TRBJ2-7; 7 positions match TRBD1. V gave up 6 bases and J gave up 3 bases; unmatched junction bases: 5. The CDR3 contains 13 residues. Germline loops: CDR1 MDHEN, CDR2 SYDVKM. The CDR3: CASSAPGGYEQYF. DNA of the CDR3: TGTGCCAGCAGCGCACCAGGGGGCTACGAGCAGTACTTC.

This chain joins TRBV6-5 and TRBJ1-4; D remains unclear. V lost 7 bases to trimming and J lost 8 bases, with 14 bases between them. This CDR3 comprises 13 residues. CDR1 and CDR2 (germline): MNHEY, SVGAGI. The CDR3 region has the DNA TGTGCCAGCACCCCCAGCCCCGCGGAAAAACTGTTTTTT. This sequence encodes CASTPSPAEKLFF.

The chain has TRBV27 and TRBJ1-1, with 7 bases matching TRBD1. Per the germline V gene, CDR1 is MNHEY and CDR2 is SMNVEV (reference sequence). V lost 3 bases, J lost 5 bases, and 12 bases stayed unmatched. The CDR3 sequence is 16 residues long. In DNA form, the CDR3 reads TGTGCCAGCAGTTTCCATCGGGACAGCCCCAAAACTGAAGCTTTCTTT. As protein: CASSFHRDSPKTEAFF.

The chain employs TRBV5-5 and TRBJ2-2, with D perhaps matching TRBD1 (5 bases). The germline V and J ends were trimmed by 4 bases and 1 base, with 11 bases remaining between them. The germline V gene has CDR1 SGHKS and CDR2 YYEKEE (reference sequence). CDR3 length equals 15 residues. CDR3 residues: CASSPAGLNTGELFF. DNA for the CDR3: TGTGCCAGCAGCCCGGCAGGGCTGAACACCGGGGAGCTGTTTTTT.

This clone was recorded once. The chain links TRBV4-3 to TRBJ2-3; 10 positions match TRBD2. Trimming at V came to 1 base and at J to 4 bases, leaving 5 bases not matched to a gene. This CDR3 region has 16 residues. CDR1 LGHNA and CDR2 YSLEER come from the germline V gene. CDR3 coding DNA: TGCGCCAGCAGCCAAGCGGGTAGCGGGAGGTCAGATACGCAGTATTTT. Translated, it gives CASSQAGSGRSDTQYF.

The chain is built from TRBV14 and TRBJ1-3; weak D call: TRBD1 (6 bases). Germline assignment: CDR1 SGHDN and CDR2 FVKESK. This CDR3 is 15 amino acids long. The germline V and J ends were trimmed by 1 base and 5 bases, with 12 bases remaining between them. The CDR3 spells CASSQVTGRRNTIYF. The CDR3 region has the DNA TGTGCCAGCAGCCAAGTCACAGGGAGGAGAAACACCATATATTTT.

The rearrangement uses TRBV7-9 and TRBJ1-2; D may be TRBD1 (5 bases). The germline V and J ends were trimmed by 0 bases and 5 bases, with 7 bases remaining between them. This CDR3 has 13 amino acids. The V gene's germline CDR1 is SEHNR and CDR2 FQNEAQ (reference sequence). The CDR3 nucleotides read TGTGCCAGCAGCTTAGCCCCAGGGTATGGCTACACCTTC. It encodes CASSLAPGYGYTF.

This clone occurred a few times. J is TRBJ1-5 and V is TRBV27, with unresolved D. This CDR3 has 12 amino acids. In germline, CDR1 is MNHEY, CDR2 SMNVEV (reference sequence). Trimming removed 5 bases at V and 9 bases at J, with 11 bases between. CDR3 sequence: CASSPQEGPQHF. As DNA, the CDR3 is TGTGCCAGCAGTCCGCAGGAGGGGCCCCAGCATTTT.

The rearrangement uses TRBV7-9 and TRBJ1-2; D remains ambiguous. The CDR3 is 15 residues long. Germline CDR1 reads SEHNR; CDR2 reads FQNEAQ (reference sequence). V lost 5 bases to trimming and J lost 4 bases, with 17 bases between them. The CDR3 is CASSRKADGFYGYTF. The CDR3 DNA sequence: TGTGCCAGCAGCCGAAAGGCGGACGGATTCTATGGCTACACCTTC.

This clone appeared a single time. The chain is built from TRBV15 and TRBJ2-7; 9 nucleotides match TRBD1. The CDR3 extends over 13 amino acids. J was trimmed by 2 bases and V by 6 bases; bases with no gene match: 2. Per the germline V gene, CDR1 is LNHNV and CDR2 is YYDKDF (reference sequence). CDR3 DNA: TGTGCCACCAGGAGACAGGGGGCCTACGAGCAGTACTTC. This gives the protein CATRRQGAYEQYF.

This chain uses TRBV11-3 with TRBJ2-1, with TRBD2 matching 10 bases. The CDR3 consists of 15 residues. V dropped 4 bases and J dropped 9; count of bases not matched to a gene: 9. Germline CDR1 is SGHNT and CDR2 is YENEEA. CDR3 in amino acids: CASSSHKRGGSEQFF. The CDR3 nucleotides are TGTGCCAGCAGCTCTCACAAGCGGGGGGGGAGTGAGCAGTTCTTC.

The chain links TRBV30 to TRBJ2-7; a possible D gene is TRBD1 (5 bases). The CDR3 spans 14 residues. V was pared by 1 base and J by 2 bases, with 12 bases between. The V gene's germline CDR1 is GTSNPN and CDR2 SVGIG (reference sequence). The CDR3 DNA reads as TGTGCCTGGAGTGGGGGCAGCCGAACCTACGAGCAGTACTTC. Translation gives CAWSGGSRTYEQYF.

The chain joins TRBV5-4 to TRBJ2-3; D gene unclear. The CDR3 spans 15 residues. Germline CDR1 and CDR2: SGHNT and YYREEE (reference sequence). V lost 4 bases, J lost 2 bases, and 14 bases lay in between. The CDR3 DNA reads TGTGCCAGCAGCGGATCTAGAAGCTCCACAGATACGCAGTATTTT. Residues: CASSGSRSSTDTQYF.

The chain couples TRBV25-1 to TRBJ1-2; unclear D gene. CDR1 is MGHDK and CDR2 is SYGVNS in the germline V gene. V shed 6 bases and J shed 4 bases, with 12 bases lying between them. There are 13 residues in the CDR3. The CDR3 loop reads CASSLSIGYGYTF. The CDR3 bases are TGTGCCAGCAGCTTATCCATTGGCTATGGCTACACCTTC.

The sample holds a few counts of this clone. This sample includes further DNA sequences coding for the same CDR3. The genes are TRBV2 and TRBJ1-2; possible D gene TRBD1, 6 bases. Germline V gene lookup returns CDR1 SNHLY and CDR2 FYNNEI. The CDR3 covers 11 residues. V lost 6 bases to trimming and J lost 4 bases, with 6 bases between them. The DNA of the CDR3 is TGTGCCAGCAGGGACAGCTATGGCTACACCTTC. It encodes CASRDSYGYTF.

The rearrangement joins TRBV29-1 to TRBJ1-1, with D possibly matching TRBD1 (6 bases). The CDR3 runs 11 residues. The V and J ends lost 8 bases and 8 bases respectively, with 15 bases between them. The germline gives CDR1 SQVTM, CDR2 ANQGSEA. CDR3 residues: CSPYEGGEAFF. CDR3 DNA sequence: TGCAGCCCCTACGAGGGGGGCGAAGCTTTCTTT.

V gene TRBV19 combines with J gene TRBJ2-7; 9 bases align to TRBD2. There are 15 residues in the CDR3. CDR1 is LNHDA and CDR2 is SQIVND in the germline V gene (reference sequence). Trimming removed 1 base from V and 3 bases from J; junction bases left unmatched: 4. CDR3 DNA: TGTGCCAGTAGTATAGGACTAGCGGAGATCTACGAGCAGTACTTC. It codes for CASSIGLAEIYEQYF.

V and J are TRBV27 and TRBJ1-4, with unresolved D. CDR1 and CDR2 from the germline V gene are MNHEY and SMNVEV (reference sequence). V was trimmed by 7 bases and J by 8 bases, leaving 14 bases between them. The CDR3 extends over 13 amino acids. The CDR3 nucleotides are TGTGCCAGCACGGAAGCAGGTGGGGAAAAACTGTTTTTT. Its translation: CASTEAGGEKLFF.

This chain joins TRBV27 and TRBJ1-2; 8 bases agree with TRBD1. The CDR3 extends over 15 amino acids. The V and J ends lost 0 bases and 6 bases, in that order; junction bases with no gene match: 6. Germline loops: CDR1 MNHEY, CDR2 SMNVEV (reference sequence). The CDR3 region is CASSLSILQGDGYTF. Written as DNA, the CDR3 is TGTGCCAGCAGTTTATCGATATTACAGGGGGATGGCTACACCTTC.

The CDR3: CASSQEVGAGAAYEQYF. The DNA of the CDR3 is TGCGCCAGCAGCCAAGAAGTTGGGGCGGGGGCTGCCTACGAGCAGTACTTC. This chain joins TRBV4-1 and TRBJ2-7; a weak D match, TRBD2 (7 bases). CDR1 MGHRA and CDR2 YSYEKL come from the germline V gene. V lost 0 bases to trimming and J lost 2 bases, with 17 bases between them. This CDR3 has 17 amino acids.